The table lists the clone carrying this T cell receptor (beta chain) with a few counts. Antigen: not known. CDR3 length: 15 residues. Trimming left V 1 base short and J 5 bases short, with 9 bases between. Germline CDR1 reads LGHDT; CDR2 reads YNNKEL (reference sequence). The data stem from a study of identical twins. General observations from the study: Where beta out-of-frame sequences were concerned, excess twin sharing was weaker.

TCRdb re-called the 5' RACE reads with MiXCR, one entry per CDR3 protein. The data show approximately 890,000 distinct CDR3 sequences, about 12% seen once. This sample was shared with a second study, whose subject was yellow fever vaccine responses in identical twins.

This sequence originates from a woman aged 18-29 years in good health. The rearrangement uses TRBV3-1 and TRBJ1-6; the D is unclear. Sequencing was done on a sample of PBMCs. The CDR3 DNA sequence: TGTGCCAGCAGCCAAGCCCGCCTACATAATTCACCCCTCCACTTT. Its translation: CASSQARLHNSPLHF.